The 10 T cell receptor beta chains below come from one sample, sequenced in a study of cytotoxic CD8 clonotypes in ibrutinib-treated CLL (dated by TCRdb to the early 2020s). Library preparation employed the immunoSEQ multiplex PCR assay. Held by TCRdb, this immuneACCESS table contains in-frame sequences only and omits some clones. Under half of the omission traces to an unresolved V gene where checked; the cause of the rest is unknown. For this sample the table gives about 160,000 clones, of which about 88% were detected only once. About 2.9% of the sample lies in the top ten. The sample's time point label, in plain terms: progressive disease on ibrutinib. The sample in question was PBMCs, obtained at disease progression, from a patient treated with ibrutinib. Receptors originate from a human donor with chronic lymphocytic leukemia.

This chain connects TRBV29-1 to TRBJ2-1; TRBD2 matches 8 bases. This CDR3 is 16 amino acids long. Unmatched junction bases numbered 10, after V lost 4 bases and J lost 2 bases. Germline CDR1 SQVTM, CDR2 ANQGSEA. CDR3 nucleotides: TGCAGCGTTGTTCTGGTAACTAGCGGCCCCTACAATGAGCAGTTCTTC. It specifies CSVVLVTSGPYNEQFF.

The chain joins TRBV5-1 to TRBJ2-2; D is undetermined. Germline CDR1 is SGHRS and CDR2 is YFSETQ. CDR3 length: 15 residues. V lost 4 bases and J 6 bases, leaving 16 bases between the germline ends. Here the CDR3 reads CASSATQTAPGELFF. Here the CDR3 DNA reads TGCGCCAGCAGCGCGACCCAAACAGCGCCCGGGGAGCTGTTTTTT.

This chain joins TRBV2 and TRBJ1-2; 10 positions agree with TRBD1. CDR3 length equals 13 residues. The V gene end was trimmed by 6 bases and the J gene end by 2 bases; junction bases not matched to a gene: 0. CDR1 SNHLY and CDR2 FYNNEI come from the germline V gene. The CDR3 nucleotides read TGTGCCAGCAGGACAGGGGGCAACTATGGCTACACCTTC. Translating it yields CASRTGGNYGYTF.

This clone was detected a few times. The J gene is TRBJ2-7, the V gene TRBV7-2; D may be TRBD1 (6 bases). V dropped 7 bases and J dropped 3 bases, with 13 bases sitting between them. This CDR3 is 13 amino acids long. From germline, CDR1 is SGHTA and CDR2 FQGNSA. CDR3 nucleotide sequence: TGTGCCAGCAACGGACAGCTAAGCTACGAGCAGTACTTC. As protein: CASNGQLSYEQYF.

This sequence joins TRBV19 and TRBJ2-6; D is possibly TRBD1 (6 bases). V dropped 7 bases and J dropped 0 bases, with 13 bases sitting between them. The CDR3 covers 16 residues. Per germline, CDR1 LNHDA and CDR2 SQIVND (reference sequence). The CDR3 bases are TGTGCCAGTACCGAGGACAGAATCTCTGGGGCCAACGTCCTGACTTTC. Amino acid sequence: CASTEDRISGANVLTF.

V usage is TRBV4-2 and J usage is TRBJ2-7, with TRBD1 matching 9 bases. V lost 5 bases, J lost 5 bases, and 10 bases stayed unmatched. The length of the CDR3 is 15 residues. Germline values: CDR1 LGHNA, CDR2 YNFKEQ. The CDR3 spells CASSDTGTGNHEQYF. CDR3 nucleotide sequence: TGTGCCAGCAGCGATACCGGGACAGGGAACCACGAGCAGTACTTC.

This chain connects TRBV7-2 to TRBJ1-2, with a tentative D call TRBD1 (5 bases). The CDR3 has 15 residues. The V and J ends lost 3 bases and 0 bases respectively, with 11 bases between them. Germline CDR1 reads SGHTA; CDR2 reads FQGNSA. The CDR3 region has the DNA TGTGCCAGCAGCTTCGGGGCGGGCTCTAACTATGGCTACACCTTC. This sequence encodes CASSFGAGSNYGYTF.

This clone showed up just a few times. The chain links TRBV18 to TRBJ1-1; D is unresolved. The germline V and J ends were trimmed by 10 bases and 1 base, with 10 bases remaining between them. This CDR3 is built from 12 residues. The germline V gene has CDR1 KGHSH and CDR2 LQKENI. The CDR3 is CATTVGNTEAFF. The CDR3 DNA is TGTGCCACCACGGTGGGGAACACTGAAGCTTTCTTT.

The V call is TRBV6-1, the J call TRBJ2-1; the match to TRBD2 covers 12 bases. Germline assignment: CDR1 MNHNS and CDR2 SASEGT. This CDR3 spans 18 amino acids. V shed 1 base and J 6 bases; nucleotides not matched to a gene: 10. CDR3 residues: CASSEVWGTSGQGNEQFF. Written as DNA, the CDR3 is TGTGCCAGCAGTGAAGTTTGGGGGACTAGCGGGCAGGGCAATGAGCAGTTCTTC.

The chain recombines TRBV27 with TRBJ2-1, with 7 bases aligning to TRBD1. The CDR3 is 16 amino acids. J was trimmed by 4 bases and V by 2 bases; bases with no gene match: 8. CDR1 MNHEY and CDR2 SMNVEV come from the germline V gene (reference sequence). In nucleotides, the CDR3 is TGTGCCAGCAGTTTAAAGGGGACAGTCAGTTACAATGAGCAGTTCTTC. Protein sequence: CASSLKGTVSYNEQFF.